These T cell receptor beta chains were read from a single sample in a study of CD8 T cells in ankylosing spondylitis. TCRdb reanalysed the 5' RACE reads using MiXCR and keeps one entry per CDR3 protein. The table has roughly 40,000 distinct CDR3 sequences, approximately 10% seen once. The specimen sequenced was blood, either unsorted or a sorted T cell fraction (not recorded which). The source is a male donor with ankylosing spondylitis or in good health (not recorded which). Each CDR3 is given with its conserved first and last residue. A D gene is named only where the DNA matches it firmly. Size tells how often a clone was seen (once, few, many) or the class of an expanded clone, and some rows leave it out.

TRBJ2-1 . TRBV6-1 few TGTGCCAGCAGGCGCCCGACCAGGGGAACCTACAATGAGCAGTTCTTC CASRRPTRGTYNEQFF
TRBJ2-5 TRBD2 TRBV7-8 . TGTGCCAGCAGCTACCTCCGACTAGCCTCGGGTGGGACCCAGTACTTC CASSYLRLASGGTQYF
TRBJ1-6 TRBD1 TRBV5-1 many TGCGCCAGCAGCGAGGACAGGGCTTCACCCCTCCACTTT CASSEDRASPLHF
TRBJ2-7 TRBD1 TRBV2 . TGTGCCAGCAGTGAAGCTAGACAGGGGTACGAGCAGTACTTC CASSEARQGYEQYF
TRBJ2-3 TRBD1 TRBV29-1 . TGCAGCGTTGGACAGGGCGTGGATACGCAGTATTTT CSVGQGVDTQYF
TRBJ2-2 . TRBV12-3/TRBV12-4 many TGTGCCAGCAGCCAGACTAGATCCGGGGAGCTGTTTTTT CASSQTRSGELFF
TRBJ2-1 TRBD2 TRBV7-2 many TGTGCCAGCAGTTATAGCGGGGGGTACAATGAGCAGTTCTTC CASSYSGGYNEQFF
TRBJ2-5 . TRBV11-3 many TGTGCCAGCAGCTTAGATAAGGGCCGCCAAGAGACCCAGTACTTC CASSLDKGRQETQYF
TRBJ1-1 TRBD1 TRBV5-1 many TGCGCCAGCAGCTCCGGACAGGGGAACACTGAAGCTTTCTTT CASSSGQGNTEAFF
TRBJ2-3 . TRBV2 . TGTGCCAGCAGTGTCAGGGGAGGTGGCACAGATACGCAGTATTTT CASSVRGGGTDTQYF
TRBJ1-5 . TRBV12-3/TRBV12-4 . TGTGCCAGCAGTTCGGGACGGTCCATGGATTTT CASSSGRSMDF
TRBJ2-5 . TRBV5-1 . TGCGCCAGCAGTTACCGATCAATGGCCGGGGAGACCCAGTACTTC CASSYRSMAGETQYF
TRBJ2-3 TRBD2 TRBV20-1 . TGCAGGGCCTGGTTAGGGGCTAGCGGGGGGCTTGGCACAGATACGCAGTATTTT CRAWLGASGGLGTDTQYF
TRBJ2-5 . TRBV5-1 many TGCGCCAGCAGCTTAGGATTGGGGGTTGGCCAAGAGACCCAGTACTTC CASSLGLGVGQETQYF
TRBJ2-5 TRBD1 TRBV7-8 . TGTGCCAGCTGTGACTCTGGACAGGACCTATTATACACCCAAGAGACCCAGTACTTC CASCDSGQDLLYTQETQYF
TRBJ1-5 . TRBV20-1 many TGCAGTGCTAGATCGACAGGTGGAGGCAATCAGCCCCAGCATTTT CSARSTGGGNQPQHF
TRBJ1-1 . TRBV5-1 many TGTGCCAGCAGTTTAGCGGGGAACACTGAAGCTTTCTTT CASSLAGNTEAFF
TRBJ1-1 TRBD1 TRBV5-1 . TGCGCCAGCAGCTGGACAGGAAAGAACACTGAAGCTTTCTTT CASSWTGKNTEAFF
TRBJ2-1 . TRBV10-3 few TGTGCCATCAGAACGGGGGAATCCTACAATGAGCAGTTCTTC CAIRTGESYNEQFF
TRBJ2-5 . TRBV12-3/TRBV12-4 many TGTGCCAGCAGTTTATTGTTTGGCAGGACCATTACCCAGTACTTC CASSLLFGRTITQYF
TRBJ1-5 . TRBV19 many TGTGCCAGTAGTGGGACTACCAATCAGCCCCAGCATTTT CASSGTTNQPQHF
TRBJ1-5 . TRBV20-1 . TGCAGTGCTAGAGATGAGGGTTATAGCAATCAGCCCCAGCATTTT CSARDEGYSNQPQHF
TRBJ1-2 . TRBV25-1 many TGTGCCAGCAGTGAGTGGGGGGACGGCCGGGAACTCCATGGCTACACCTTC CASSEWGDGRELHGYTF
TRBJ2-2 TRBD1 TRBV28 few TGTGCCAGCAGTTCTGGACAGGCAGTCGGGGAGCTGTTTTTT CASSSGQAVGELFF
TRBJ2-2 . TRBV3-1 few TGTGCCAGCAGCCAAGATGCGAACCGGGAGCTGTTTTTT CASSQDANRELFF
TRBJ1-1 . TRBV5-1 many TGCGCCAGCAGCTTATATTCAGGGGCTGAAGCTTTCTTT CASSLYSGAEAFF
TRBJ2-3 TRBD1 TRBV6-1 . TGTGCCAGCAGTGCCGGGACAGGAGGAGATACGCAGTATTTT CASSAGTGGDTQYF
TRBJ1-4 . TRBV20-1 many TGCAGTGCTCGAGCTCCTCAGGGTAATGAAAAACTGTTTTTT CSARAPQGNEKLFF
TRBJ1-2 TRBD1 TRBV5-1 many TGCGCCAGCAGCTGGGGACAGGGGGCTACTGCTAACTATGGCTACACCTTC CASSWGQGATANYGYTF
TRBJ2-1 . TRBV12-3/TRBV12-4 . TGTGCCAGCAGCACCCGACAAGGGAGAATGGATGAGCAGTTCTTC CASSTRQGRMDEQFF
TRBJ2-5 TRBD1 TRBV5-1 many TGCGCCAGCAGCTGGACAGGGTTCCAAGAGACCCAGTACTTC CASSWTGFQETQYF
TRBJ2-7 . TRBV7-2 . TGTGCCAGCAGCTTCAGCTCCTACGAGCAGTACTTC CASSFSSYEQYF
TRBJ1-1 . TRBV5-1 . TGCGCCAGCAGCTTTCGGGGGGGCACTGAAGCTTTCTTT CASSFRGGTEAFF
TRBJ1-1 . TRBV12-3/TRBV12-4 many TGTGCCAGCAGTTTATCTAGGGGCAACACTGAAGCTTTCTTT CASSLSRGNTEAFF
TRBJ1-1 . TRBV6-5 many TGTGCCAGCAGTTACTCGAGGGTTGGTGAAGCTTTCTTT CASSYSRVGEAFF
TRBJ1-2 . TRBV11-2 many TGTGCCAGCAGCCTCCAGGGGCGGGCCTATGGCTACACCTTC CASSLQGRAYGYTF